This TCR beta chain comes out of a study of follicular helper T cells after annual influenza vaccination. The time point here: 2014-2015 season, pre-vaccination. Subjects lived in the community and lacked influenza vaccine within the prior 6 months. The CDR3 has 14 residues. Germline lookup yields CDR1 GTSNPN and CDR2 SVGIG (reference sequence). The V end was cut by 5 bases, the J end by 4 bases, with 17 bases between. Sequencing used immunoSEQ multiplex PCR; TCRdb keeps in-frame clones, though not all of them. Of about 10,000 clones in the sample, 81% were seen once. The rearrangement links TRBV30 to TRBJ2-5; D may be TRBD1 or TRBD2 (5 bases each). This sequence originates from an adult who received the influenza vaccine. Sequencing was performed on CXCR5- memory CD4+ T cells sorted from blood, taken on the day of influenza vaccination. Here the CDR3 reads CAWGAGRDGETQYF. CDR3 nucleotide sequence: TGTGCCTGGGGAGCCGGCCGGGACGGAGAGACCCAGTACTTC. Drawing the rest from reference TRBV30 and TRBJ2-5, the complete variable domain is SQTIHQWPATLVQPVGSPLSLECTVEGTSNPNLYWYRQAAGRGLQLLFYSVGIGQISSEVPQNLSASRPQDRQFILSSKKLLLSDSGFYLCAWGAGRDGETQYFGPGTRLLVL.